The 31 T cell receptor beta chains below come from one sample, sequenced in a study of cytomegalovirus exposure and HLA in healthy donors. Amplification used 60 Vbeta primers and 13 Jbeta primers. The method was immunoSEQ multiplex PCR; TCRdb's version includes in-frame clones alone and lacks a portion of them. Found here are 150,000 to 200,000 clones, approximately 81% of them singletons; the top ten hold roughly 1.4%. The sequencing sample was made of PBMCs. These receptors originate from a man between 45 and 60 years old in good health and CMV-seropositive.

V and J are TRBV5-1 and TRBJ2-5; D is perhaps TRBD2 (5 bases). The CDR3 totals 14 residues. V gave up 0 bases and J gave up 5 bases, with 11 bases separating them. Per germline, CDR1 SGHRS and CDR2 YFSETQ. CDR3 sequence: CASSLVPGSETQYF. CDR3 in DNA: TGCGCCAGCAGCTTGGTTCCGGGGTCGGAGACCCAGTACTTC.

The V call is TRBV6-1, the J call TRBJ1-1, with D hard to call. The CDR3 is made up of 13 amino acids. Per germline, CDR1 MNHNS and CDR2 SASEGT. Trimming stripped 4 bases from V and 7 bases from J, with 13 bases between. The CDR3 protein is CASSAGQRFEAFF. The CDR3 DNA reads as TGTGCCAGCAGTGCCGGCCAGCGATTTGAAGCTTTCTTT.

The chain employs TRBV5-6 and TRBJ2-1, with a possible D match to TRBD2 (5 bases). The ends were cut back, 1 base at V and 8 bases at J, with 13 bases in the middle. Germline assignment: CDR1 SGHDT and CDR2 YYEEEE. The CDR3 has 14 residues. CDR3 amino acids: CASSLLGAGDEQFF. For the CDR3, the DNA is TGTGCCAGCAGCTTGCTGGGCGCGGGCGATGAGCAGTTCTTC.

V gene TRBV5-1 combines with J gene TRBJ2-1; D is possibly TRBD2 (6 bases). The V end was cut by 0 bases, the J end by 7 bases, with 14 bases between. The CDR3 sequence is 15 residues long. Germline-derived CDR1 and CDR2 are SGHRS and YFSETQ. CDR3: CASSLGGGEANEQFF. CDR3 bases: TGCGCCAGCAGCTTGGGAGGCGGGGAGGCAAATGAGCAGTTCTTC.

This chain connects TRBV7-2 to TRBJ2-7, with D possibly TRBD2 on 6 matching bases. The ends were cut back, 5 bases at V and 4 bases at J, with 15 bases in the middle. Germline V gene sequence: CDR1 SGHTA, CDR2 FQGNSA. The CDR3 has 14 amino acids. DNA for the CDR3: TGTGCCAGCAGCCTGGGGCCTAGCGTGTACGAGCAGTACTTC. It translates to CASSLGPSVYEQYF.

The J gene is TRBJ2-7, the V gene TRBV30; 7 bases are shared with TRBD1. V lost 0 bases, J lost 5 bases, and 7 bases stayed unmatched. Germline assignment: CDR1 GTSNPN and CDR2 SVGIG (reference sequence). CDR3 length: 14 residues. As DNA, the CDR3 is TGTGCCTGGAGTGTATGGCAGGGGGAGCACGAGCAGTACTTC. Residues: CAWSVWQGEHEQYF.

The V gene is TRBV9, the J gene TRBJ2-3, with 10 nucleotides matching TRBD1. J gave up 4 bases and V 0 bases, and 8 bases lay outside the gene matches. The CDR3 has 17 amino acids. The germline V gene has CDR1 SGDLS and CDR2 YYNGEE. The CDR3 DNA sequence: TGTGCCAGCAGCGTAGCCAGCGGGACAGGGGTCGCAGATACGCAGTATTTT. Its protein is CASSVASGTGVADTQYF.

This clone was seen a few times. The chain joins TRBV11-2 to TRBJ2-7, with D possibly TRBD2 on 6 matching bases. The CDR3 spans 15 residues. Germline assignment: CDR1 SGHAT and CDR2 FQNNGV. The ends were cut back, 6 bases at V and 3 bases at J, with 18 bases in the middle. CDR3 bases: TGTGCCAGCAGGTATAGCCCGGTCGGGGGCTACGAGCAGTACTTC. This sequence encodes CASRYSPVGGYEQYF.

The chain carries TRBV27 and TRBJ1-2, with TRBD1 matching over 8 bases. The CDR3 has 13 residues. Germline V gene sequence: CDR1 MNHEY, CDR2 SMNVEV (reference sequence). The V gene end was trimmed by 4 bases and the J gene end by 4 bases; junction bases not matched to a gene: 2. The CDR3 DNA sequence: TGTGCCAGCAGTTACGGACAGGGCTATGGCTACACCTTC. This translates into CASSYGQGYGYTF.

The chain is built from TRBV4-2 and TRBJ2-3; D is uncertain. Between the trimmed V and J ends, which lost 1 base and 0 bases, there was a span of 8 bases. The V gene's germline CDR1 is LGHNA and CDR2 YNFKEQ. The CDR3 extends over 15 amino acids. CDR3 residues: CASSQARPSTDTQYF. The CDR3 DNA reads TGTGCCAGCAGCCAAGCGCGCCCTAGCACAGATACGCAGTATTTT.

The chain recombines TRBV2 with TRBJ1-1, with 8 bases lining up with TRBD1. Germline lookup yields CDR1 SNHLY and CDR2 FYNNEI. The V segment lost 8 bases and the J segment 0 bases; nucleotides outside the gene matches: 2. This CDR3 is 13 amino acids long. The CDR3 is CASGRGLNTEAFF. The CDR3 nucleotides read TGTGCCAGCGGCAGGGGGCTGAACACTGAAGCTTTCTTT.

The rearrangement links TRBV5-6 to TRBJ2-5; TRBD2 agrees at 7 bases. CDR3 length: 17 amino acids. Germline V lookup: CDR1 SGHDT, CDR2 YYEEEE. V shed 3 bases and J 0 bases; nucleotides not matched to a gene: 11. The CDR3 spells CASSSILRDYDQETQYF. The CDR3, as DNA: TGTGCCAGCAGCTCGATATTGAGGGACTATGACCAAGAGACCCAGTACTTC.

This CDR3 is CASSGSDSSNSGANVLTF. In DNA form, the CDR3 reads TGTGCCAGCAGTGGAAGTGACAGTAGTAACTCTGGGGCCAACGTCCTGACTTTC. J is TRBJ2-6 and V is TRBV6-1, with D perhaps TRBD1 (5 bases). V lost 4 bases, J lost 0 bases, and 16 bases lay in between. Germline values: CDR1 MNHNS, CDR2 SASEGT. The CDR3 is 18 residues long.

The chain is built from TRBV28 and TRBJ1-3; a weak D match, TRBD1 (5 bases). The germline gives CDR1 MDHEN, CDR2 SYDVKM. This CDR3 spans 14 amino acids. The ends were cut back, 5 bases at V and 10 bases at J, with 18 bases in the middle. CDR3 DNA: TGTGCCAGCAGTCCTAGTGGGGCCCAAGGTACCATATATTTT. It is translated as CASSPSGAQGTIYF.

This chain connects TRBV4-1 to TRBJ1-2, with TRBD1 matching over 7 bases. CDR1 is MGHRA and CDR2 is YSYEKL in the germline V gene. J gave up 1 base and V 1 base, and 6 bases lay outside the gene matches. CDR3 length: 16 amino acids. In DNA form, the CDR3 reads TGCGCCAGCAGCCAAGTATTTCAGGGGGTTAACTATGGCTACACCTTC. It specifies CASSQVFQGVNYGYTF.

This clone appeared a single time. The chain couples TRBV11-2 to TRBJ2-5, with a possible D match to TRBD2 (5 bases). Trimming shortened V by 1 base and J by 3 bases, and 9 bases separated the two germline ends. Germline values: CDR1 SGHAT, CDR2 FQNNGV. This CDR3 contains 14 residues. The CDR3 is CASSLASGKETQYF. Written as DNA, the CDR3 is TGTGCCAGCAGCTTAGCGTCCGGGAAAGAGACCCAGTACTTC.

In this sample, this clone turned up once. The gene calls are TRBV2 and TRBJ2-7, with 9 bases aligning to TRBD2. The CDR3 has 14 residues. Germline lookup yields CDR1 SNHLY and CDR2 FYNNEI. V lost 2 bases and J lost 6; bases outside the gene matches: 5. The CDR3 loop is CASSESLAGLEQYF. For the CDR3, the DNA is TGTGCCAGCAGTGAATCCCTAGCGGGGCTCGAGCAGTACTTC.

The chain carries TRBV10-3 and TRBJ2-1, with D hard to call. CDR1 and CDR2 (germline): ENHRY, SYGVKD. This CDR3 is built from 15 residues. The germline V and J ends were trimmed by 4 bases and 4 bases, with 14 bases remaining between them. The DNA for the CDR3 is TGTGCCATCAGTGTTTCGAGCTTTCCTTACAATGAGCAGTTCTTC. It specifies CAISVSSFPYNEQFF.

As concerns this clone: One end of the junction fails to match germline, which may point to a read error. V usage is TRBV7-7 and J usage is TRBJ2-6, with D tentatively TRBD1 (6 bases). This CDR3 comprises 16 residues. The germline V gene has CDR1 SSHAT and CDR2 FNYEAQ (reference sequence). The CDR3 DNA reads TGTGCTAGCAGCTTGGGGGCCGGGGCTGGGGCCAACGTCCTGACTTTC. It is translated as CASSLGAGAGANVLTF.

This sequence joins TRBV19 and TRBJ2-7; TRBD2 aligns across 7 bases. This CDR3 comprises 14 residues. Germline-derived CDR1 and CDR2 are LNHDA and SQIVND (reference sequence). V dropped 7 bases and J dropped 2; count of bases not matched to a gene: 8. DNA for the CDR3: TGTGCCAGTAACATGGGCGGGAGCACCTACGAGCAGTACTTC. Translation gives CASNMGGSTYEQYF.

This sequence joins TRBV7-9 and TRBJ2-3; perhaps TRBD1 as D (5 bases). Looked up from germline, CDR1 is SEHNR and CDR2 is FQNEAQ (reference sequence). The CDR3 has 11 residues. Trimming took 5 bases from V and 8 from J, leaving 8 bases between them. The CDR3 DNA reads TGTGCCAGCAGCAGGGGTCGTACGCAGTATTTT. Protein sequence: CASSRGRTQYF.

The chain uses TRBV2 and TRBJ1-4; 7 nucleotides line up with TRBD1. The CDR3 covers 13 residues. The germline V gene has CDR1 SNHLY and CDR2 FYNNEI. The V segment lost 10 bases and the J segment 8 bases; nucleotides outside the gene matches: 10. CDR3 region: CATSDRVFEKLFF. DNA for the CDR3: TGTGCCACTTCAGACAGGGTCTTCGAAAAACTGTTTTTT.

The rearrangement links TRBV6-5 to TRBJ1-1, with TRBD1 as a possible D gene (5 bases). The V end lost 5 bases, the J end lost 4 bases, and 17 bases lay between the germline ends. Germline V gene sequence: CDR1 MNHEY, CDR2 SVGAGI. This CDR3 is 15 amino acids long. The CDR3 DNA is TGTGCCAGCAGTGCTCTGTACTCAAGGGGCACTGAAGCTTTCTTT. This encodes CASSALYSRGTEAFF.

The chain uses TRBV19 and TRBJ1-5; 8 bases match TRBD1. Germline V gene data show CDR1 as LNHDA and CDR2 as SQIVND (reference sequence). Trimming removed 3 bases from V and 6 bases from J; junction bases left unmatched: 7. The CDR3 is 15 amino acids. CDR3 sequence reads: CASSILAGGGQPQHF. The CDR3 nucleotides are TGTGCCAGTAGTATCCTCGCAGGGGGCGGTCAGCCCCAGCATTTT.

This clone was detected only once. CDR3 amino acids: CASSRQGTSNQPQHF. CDR3 DNA: TGTGCCAGCAGCCGACAGGGTACCAGCAATCAGCCCCAGCATTTT. This chain links TRBV2 with TRBJ1-5, with TRBD1 identical over 7 bases. CDR3 length: 15 residues. Germline loops: CDR1 SNHLY, CDR2 FYNNEI. The trim removed 6 bases at V and 1 base at J, leaving 6 bases unmatched.

CDR3 nucleotide sequence: TGCAGCGTACAGGGAGATACTGAAGCTTTCTTT. Its translation is CSVQGDTEAFF. The gene calls are TRBV29-1 and TRBJ1-1, with a weak D call TRBD1 (6 bases). Germline CDR1 SQVTM, CDR2 ANQGSEA. V shed 6 bases and J shed 5 bases, with 10 bases lying between them. The CDR3 runs 11 residues.

This clone was detected only once. The chain joins TRBV7-8 to TRBJ1-1; possibly TRBD1 for D (6 bases). This CDR3 is 16 amino acids long. V lost 5 bases, J lost 0 bases, and 16 bases lay in between. Germline V gives CDR1 SGHVS, CDR2 FQNEAQ. CDR3 bases: TGTGCCAGCAGCCCCCGGACAGTGGGTATGAACACTGAAGCTTTCTTT. This encodes CASSPRTVGMNTEAFF.

This chain uses TRBV4-1 with TRBJ2-3, with D perhaps matching TRBD1 (5 bases). CDR1 and CDR2 from the germline V gene are MGHRA and YSYEKL. This CDR3 spans 13 amino acids. The V gene lost 4 bases and the J gene lost 6 bases, with 11 bases spanning the gap. CDR3 loop: CASSPGAGDTQYF. The DNA of the CDR3 is TGCGCCAGCAGCCCCGGCGCAGGGGATACGCAGTATTTT.

V and J are TRBV2 and TRBJ1-1; no definite D call. The CDR3 spans 14 residues. V was trimmed by 7 bases and J by 4 bases, leaving 16 bases between them. The germline V gene encodes CDR1 SNHLY and CDR2 FYNNEI. CDR3 loop: CASIRREGSTEAFF. The CDR3 bases are TGTGCCAGCATAAGACGCGAGGGTAGCACTGAAGCTTTCTTT.

The chain is built from TRBV5-5 and TRBJ2-7, with TRBD2 as a possible D gene (6 bases). The germline gives CDR1 SGHKS, CDR2 YYEKEE (reference sequence). V gave up 2 bases and J gave up 4 bases, with 16 bases separating them. The CDR3 extends over 15 amino acids. The DNA of the CDR3 is TGTGCCAGCAGCTTCGGGCGGTGGGAGGATTACGAGCAGTACTTC. Translation: CASSFGRWEDYEQYF.

The V call is TRBV4-1, the J call TRBJ1-5, with D hard to call. The CDR3 loop spans 14 amino acids. Germline assignment: CDR1 MGHRA and CDR2 YSYEKL. V gave up 4 bases and J gave up 5 bases, with 12 bases separating them. This chain's CDR3 is CASSPNGWDQPQHF. The CDR3 DNA follows: TGCGCCAGCAGCCCTAACGGGTGGGATCAGCCCCAGCATTTT.